This record looks at one TCR beta chain sequence and its context. This clonotype was seen ten or more times. No cognate antigen has been identified for it. Within one base of it there is no much larger clone, and no base qualities were kept. The data originate from a study of T cells in Graves' hyperthyroidism and ophthalmopathy (dated by TCRdb to the late 2010s). For the wider study: Peripheral blood was sampled at the time of initial diagnosis, prior to any treatment. Thyroid tissue and blood T-cell repertoires from roughly 6 Graves' hyperthyroidism patients were also compared in the study. Once sampling was done, hyperthyroidism patients were given methimazole at a starting dose of 30 mg daily, whereas ophthalmopathy patients were given high-dose intravenous methylprednisolone. The roughly 99 discovery patients were divided at random into training and test sets in a 7:3 ratio. An independent validation cohort of 18 to 20 hyperthyroidism patients and about 16 patients who later progressed to ophthalmopathy tested prospective prediction of ophthalmopathy. The paper describes TCR Vbeta CDR3 sequencing of 130 to 150 peripheral blood samples, made up of roughly 45 ophthalmopathy patients, 70 to 75 hyperthyroidism patients and 17 progressor patients. To identify TCR V-J signatures that set the groups apart, the researchers used a discovery cohort of more than 95 patients, made up of around 42 with Graves' ophthalmopathy and about 60 with stable Graves' hyperthyroidism. What the authors observed across the whole study: In validation, the model predicted progression to ophthalmopathy with roughly 66% sensitivity and about 72% specificity, a median of 6.5 months before onset. Ophthalmopathy was separated from stable hyperthyroidism by a 13 V-J signature model, with about 88% sensitivity and approximately 81% specificity obtained in cross-validation and 80%/75% obtained in testing. Most expanded thyroid clonotypes (frequency above 0.001) were also detected in blood, suggesting blood repertoires may reflect thyroid immune responses. Sample size was not statistically predetermined, and investigators were not blinded to group allocation.

TCR beta CDR3 regions were amplified from RNA transcripts. A first-round RT-PCR of the TCR CDR3 used the HTBI primer set with the Qiagen OneStep RT-PCR kit. Libraries were constructed in a second round of multiplex PCR, after which size selection and purification were carried out. Sequencing of the libraries was done on an Illumina HiSeq2000 using paired-end 100 bp reads. Per the original workflow: SOAPnuke was used to process the raw data, removing reads that contained adapters or uncalled bases, had a mean Phred below 15, or lacked an exact match to the constant primer or identifier. COPE v1.2.5 was used to merge high-quality paired reads, and clonotypes were defined as unique nucleotide sequences. MiTCR v1.1 was used to align the clonotypes against IMGT TRBV, TRBD and TRBJ reference segments. The analysis included only V-J combinations with a frequency above 0.0001, which together covered more than 98% of the repertoires. A TCS score was defined as the ratio between F50 (clonal expansion) and ExV (chaos), using BLOSUM62-based TCRdist between CDR3 peptides within each V-J. Welch's t-statistics and random forest reduced roughly 500 V-J features to 10 to 15, which were used in a naive Bayes classifier (R e1071). TCRdb reanalyzed the raw reads on its own, using fastp at Q25 for trimming and MiXCR for clone calling, and kept in-frame beta chains. Every entry covers one CDR3 protein and lists the most common genes and DNA from its rows. The V and J calls, along with clone size, are taken from TCRdb and not from the paper's own processing. This sample is represented by under 550,000 distinct CDR3 sequences; roughly an eighth of them were singletons. The ten largest clones capture about 5% of the sample.

Per the germline V gene, SGHTA is the CDR1 and FQGTGA is the CDR2. The CDR3 sequence holds 14 residues, the cysteine and phenylalanine included. Only the CDR3 portion is preserved as DNA: 42 bases, with reading frame beginning at the first base. Trimming costs V 5 bases and J 5 bases, and their ends lie 13 bases apart. Stable Graves' hyperthyroidism was defined as no progression to ophthalmopathy during 18 months of follow-up. Hyperthyroidism patients were newly diagnosed, with disease duration under 2 months, and aged 18 to 65 years. Any patient with an uncontrolled infection, another autoimmune disease, pregnancy or lactation was excluded. Diagnoses relied on clinical symptoms, serum thyroxine and TRAb, thyroid ultrasound and orbital computed tomography. PBMCs were isolated from about 9.2 ml of fresh peripheral blood by Ficoll-Paque density gradient centrifugation. Total RNA was extracted using Trizol reagent, and RNA quality was assessed on an Agilent 2100 Bioanalyzer.

The sequence derives from a woman younger than 30 with Graves' hyperthyroidism. The rearrangement joined TRBV7-3 to TRBJ2-1; the D gene remains uncertain. The sample was blood. The sequenced DNA: TGTGCCAGCAGCCCCCCCGGACGGAACAATGAGCAGTTCTTC. Its coded protein is CASSPPGRNNEQFF.